Following are 5 T cell receptor beta chains from one sample sequenced in a study of spatial heterogeneity in lung cancer. MiXCR, run by TCRdb on the 5' RACE reads, gives a single entry per CDR3 protein. The sample records some 15,000 distinct CDR3 sequences, around 8% being singletons. Time point in this sample: sample taken at primary tumor resection. No cell sorting; template was whole RNA from tumor, lung tissue or PBMC. The sample was PBMCs, taken at surgery. All receptors come from a female donor with early-stage non-small cell lung cancer.

In its sample, this clonotype was seen many times. In this CDR3 the conserved last residue, phenylalanine or tryptophan, is missing, so a read error is likely. It is unclear where the CDR3 begins or ends on the DNA, so no DNA is shown, and the CDR3 is as TCRdb lists it. The rearrangement uses TRBV13 and TRBJ1-2; no check of the table's D call, TRBD1, against the DNA was made. The CDR3 has 12 amino acids, counting both end residues. The germline V gene has CDR1 PRHDT and CDR2 FYEKMQ (reference sequence). This CDR3 is CASSLNLGARSI.

This clonotype was picked up many times. The chain carries TRBV5-4 and TRBJ2-5; D is ambiguous. Trimming cost V 4 bases and J 1 base, with 11 bases left between them. The CDR3 is made up of 14 amino acids. Germline V gives CDR1 SGHNT, CDR2 YYREEE (reference sequence). The chain's CDR3 is CASSPLRGQETQYF. CDR3 DNA: TGTGCCAGCAGCCCGTTGCGAGGCCAAGAGACCCAGTACTTC.

The genes are TRBV5-4 and TRBJ2-3; 7 nucleotides match TRBD1. This CDR3 is built from 15 residues. In germline, CDR1 is SGHNT, CDR2 YYREEE (reference sequence). The ends lost 2 bases at V and 3 bases at J; junction bases unmatched: 6. Written as DNA, the CDR3 is TGTGCCAGCAGCTTCGCCGGGACAGAGACAGATACGCAGTATTTT. Translated, it gives CASSFAGTETDTQYF.

This clonotype was picked up many times. The genes are TRBV19 and TRBJ2-1; tentative D call: TRBD1 (6 bases). This CDR3 contains 14 residues. In germline, CDR1 is LNHDA, CDR2 SQIVND (reference sequence). V was clipped by 3 bases and J by 5 bases, with 11 bases between them. The CDR3 spells CASSIGQGNNEQFF. CDR3 coding DNA: TGTGCCAGTAGTATCGGGCAGGGGAACAATGAGCAGTTCTTC.

The rearrangement uses TRBV2 and TRBJ2-1, with D perhaps matching TRBD1 or TRBD2 (7 bases each). The V and J ends lost 10 bases and 6 bases respectively, with 19 bases between them. Germline CDR1 reads SNHLY; CDR2 reads FYNNEI. This CDR3 contains 14 residues. The chain's CDR3 is CATREGAPLNEQFF. The CDR3, as DNA: TGTGCCACCAGGGAGGGGGCCCCCCTCAATGAGCAGTTCTTC.